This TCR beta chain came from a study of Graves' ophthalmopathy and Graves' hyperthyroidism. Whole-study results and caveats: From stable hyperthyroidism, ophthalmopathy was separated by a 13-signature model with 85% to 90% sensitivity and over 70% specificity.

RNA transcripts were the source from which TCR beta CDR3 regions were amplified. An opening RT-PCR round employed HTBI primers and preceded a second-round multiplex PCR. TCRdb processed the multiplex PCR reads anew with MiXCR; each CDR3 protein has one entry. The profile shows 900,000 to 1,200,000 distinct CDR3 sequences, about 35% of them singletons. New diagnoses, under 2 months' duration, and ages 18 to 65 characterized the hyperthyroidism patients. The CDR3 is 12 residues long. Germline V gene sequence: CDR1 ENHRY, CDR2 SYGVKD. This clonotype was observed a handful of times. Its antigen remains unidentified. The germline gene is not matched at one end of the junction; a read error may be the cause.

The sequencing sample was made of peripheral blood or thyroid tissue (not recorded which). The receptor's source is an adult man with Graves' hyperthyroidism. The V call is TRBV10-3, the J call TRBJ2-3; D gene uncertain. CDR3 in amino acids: CASSYKGDTQYF. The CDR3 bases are TGTGCCAGCAGTTATAAGGGAGATACGCAGTATTTT.